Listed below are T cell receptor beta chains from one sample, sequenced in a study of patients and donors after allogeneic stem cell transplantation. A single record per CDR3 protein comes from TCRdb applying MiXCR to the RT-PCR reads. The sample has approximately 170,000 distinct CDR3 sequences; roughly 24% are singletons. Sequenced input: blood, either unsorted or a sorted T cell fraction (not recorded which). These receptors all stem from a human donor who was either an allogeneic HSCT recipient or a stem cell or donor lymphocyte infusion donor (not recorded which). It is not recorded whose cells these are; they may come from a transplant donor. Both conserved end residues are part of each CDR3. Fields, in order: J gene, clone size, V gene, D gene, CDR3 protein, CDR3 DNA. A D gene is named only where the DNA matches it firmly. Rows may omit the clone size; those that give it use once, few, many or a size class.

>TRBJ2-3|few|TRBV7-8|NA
CASSALGEDTQYF
TGTGCCAGCAGCGCCTTAGGGGAAGATACGCAGTATTTT
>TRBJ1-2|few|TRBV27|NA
CASSLSGGSGYTF
TGTGCCAGCAGTTTATCGGGAGGGTCTGGCTACACCTTC
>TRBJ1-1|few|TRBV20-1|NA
CSARPFGGPDTEAFF
TGCAGTGCTCGCCCCTTTGGGGGTCCTGACACTGAAGCTTTCTTT
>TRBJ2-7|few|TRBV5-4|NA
CASSLGGAAEGYEQYF
TGTGCCAGCAGCTTGGGGGGGGCAGCGGAGGGTTACGAGCAGTACTTC
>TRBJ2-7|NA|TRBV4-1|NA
CASSQVRVSYEQYF
TGCGCCAGCAGCCAAGTGAGGGTCTCCTACGAGCAGTACTTC
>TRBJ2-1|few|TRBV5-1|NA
CASRRFGHGGNNEQFF
TGCGCCAGCAGGCGTTTTGGGCACGGGGGAAACAATGAGCAGTTCTTC
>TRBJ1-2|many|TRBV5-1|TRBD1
CASSISGQGAAGYTF
TGCGCCAGCAGCATCTCGGGACAGGGGGCGGCCGGCTACACCTTC
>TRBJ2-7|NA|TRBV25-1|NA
CASSEYSSRVLGTEQYF
TGTGCCAGCAGTGAATATTCCTCCCGGGTCCTTGGGACCGAGCAGTACTTC
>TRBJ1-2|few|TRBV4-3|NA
CASSQDRGYNYGYTF
TGCGCCAGCAGCCAAGATAGGGGCTACAACTATGGCTACACCTTC
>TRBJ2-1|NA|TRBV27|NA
CASALRGFTEQFF
TGTGCCAGCGCATTAAGGGGTTTCACTGAGCAGTTCTTC
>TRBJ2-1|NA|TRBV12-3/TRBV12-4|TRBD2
CASSFGTRGSQEQFF
TGTGCCAGCAGTTTCGGGACTAGAGGGTCACAGGAGCAGTTCTTC
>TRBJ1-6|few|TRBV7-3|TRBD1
CASSSTGFGSPLHF
TGTGCCAGCAGCTCGACAGGGTTCGGTTCACCCCTCCACTTT
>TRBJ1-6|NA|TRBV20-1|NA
CSAILATASPLHF
TGCAGTGCTATTTTGGCAACGGCGTCACCCCTCCACTTT
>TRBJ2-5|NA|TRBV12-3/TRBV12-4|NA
CASSPGAPQETQYF
TGTGCCAGCAGCCCAGGGGCGCCGCAAGAGACCCAGTACTTC
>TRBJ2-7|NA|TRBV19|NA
CASSITGSYEQYF
TGTGCCAGTAGTATAACAGGGTCCTACGAGCAGTACTTC
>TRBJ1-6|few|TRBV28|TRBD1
CASSLQGFGNSPLHF
TGTGCCAGCAGTCTACAGGGGTTCGGGAATTCACCCCTCCACTTT
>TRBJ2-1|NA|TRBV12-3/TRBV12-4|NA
CASSPAWVASGNEQFF
TGTGCCAGCAGTCCGGCTTGGGTAGCTAGTGGCAATGAGCAGTTCTTC
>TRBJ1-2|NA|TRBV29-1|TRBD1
CSVAGQGGGYGYTF
TGCAGCGTTGCGGGACAGGGGGGAGGCTATGGCTACACCTTC
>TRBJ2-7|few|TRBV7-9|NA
CASSLMAGTHEQYF
TGTGCCAGCAGCTTAATGGCCGGGACCCACGAGCAGTACTTC
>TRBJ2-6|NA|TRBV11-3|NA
CASSSTRDTKTGANVLTF
TGTGCCAGCAGCTCGACCCGGGACACTAAAACTGGGGCCAACGTCCTGACTTTC
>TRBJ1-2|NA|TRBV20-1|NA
CSASHHGGFNYGYTF
TGCAGTGCTTCCCATCATGGAGGATTTAACTATGGCTACACCTTC
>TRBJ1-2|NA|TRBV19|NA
CASSMSGQYYGYTF
TGTGCCAGTAGTATGAGCGGACAGTACTATGGCTACACCTTC
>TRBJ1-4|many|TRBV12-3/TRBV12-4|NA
CASSTTSTNEKLFF
TGTGCCAGCAGCACCACGTCAACTAATGAAAAACTGTTTTTT
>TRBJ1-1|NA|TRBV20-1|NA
CSAREGRLTEAFF
TGCAGTGCTAGGGAAGGCAGATTGACTGAAGCTTTCTTT
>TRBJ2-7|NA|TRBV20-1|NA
CSVPGAPPKSSYEQYF
TGCAGTGTTCCGGGGGCGCCTCCCAAAAGCTCCTACGAGCAGTACTTC
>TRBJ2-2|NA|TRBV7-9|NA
CASSLESHRNTGELFF
TGTGCCAGCAGCTTAGAAAGTCACCGGAACACCGGGGAGCTGTTTTTT
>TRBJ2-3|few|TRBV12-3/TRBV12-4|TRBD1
CASSPAGTGFLHTQYF
TGTGCCAGCAGCCCCGCCGGGACAGGGTTTCTACATACGCAGTATTTT
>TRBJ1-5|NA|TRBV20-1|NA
CSASPGGQGMVSNQPQHF
TGCAGTGCTAGTCCGGGAGGGCAGGGAATGGTCAGCAATCAGCCCCAGCATTTT
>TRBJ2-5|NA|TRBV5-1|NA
CASSLGREETQYF
TGCGCCAGCAGCTTGGGTCGGGAAGAGACCCAGTACTTC
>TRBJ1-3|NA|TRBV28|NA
CASSVRGSAGNTIYF
TGTGCCAGCAGTGTGAGGGGATCAGCTGGAAACACCATATATTTT
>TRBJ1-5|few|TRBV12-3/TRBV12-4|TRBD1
CASSLSLDRANQPQHF
TGTGCCAGCAGTTTATCTTTGGACAGGGCGAATCAGCCCCAGCATTTT
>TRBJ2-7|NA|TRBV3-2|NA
CASSHKDRPTYEQYF
TGTGCCAGCAGCCACAAGGACAGGCCGACCTACGAGCAGTACTTC
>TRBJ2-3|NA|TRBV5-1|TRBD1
CASNPGTGAIDTQYF
TGCGCCAGCAACCCAGGGACAGGGGCAATTGATACGCAGTATTTT
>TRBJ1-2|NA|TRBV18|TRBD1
CASSPPGQGSGYTF
TGTGCCAGCTCACCACCGGGACAGGGAAGTGGCTACACCTTC
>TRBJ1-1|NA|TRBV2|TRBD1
CASRTGDTEAFF
TGTGCCAGCAGAACAGGGGACACTGAAGCTTTCTTT
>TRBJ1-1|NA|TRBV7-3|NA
CASKLGSLEAFF
TGTGCCAGCAAATTGGGCAGCCTCGAAGCTTTCTTT
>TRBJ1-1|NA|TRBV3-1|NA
CASSSGFRGTEAFF
TGTGCCAGCAGCTCAGGGTTCAGGGGCACTGAAGCTTTCTTT
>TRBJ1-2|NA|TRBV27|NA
CASSSRGGYGYTF
TGTGCCAGCAGCTCACGGGGGGGCTATGGCTACACCTTC
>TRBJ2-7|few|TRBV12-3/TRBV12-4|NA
CASSLAVRTQLF
TGTGCCAGCAGTTTAGCGGTCAGGACCCAGCTGTTC
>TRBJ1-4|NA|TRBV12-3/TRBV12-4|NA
CASSTEGPNEKLFF
TGTGCCAGCAGTACTGAGGGGCCTAATGAAAAACTGTTTTTT
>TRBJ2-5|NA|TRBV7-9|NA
CASSLIEETQYF
TGTGCCAGCAGCTTAATCGAAGAGACCCAGTACTTC
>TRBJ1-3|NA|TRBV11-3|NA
CASSSPGPGNTIYF
TGTGCCAGCAGCTCCCCGGGTCCTGGAAACACCATATATTTT
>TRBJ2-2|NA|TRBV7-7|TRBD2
CASSLTSGTGELFF
TGTGCCAGCAGCTTAACTAGCGGGACCGGGGAGCTGTTTTTT
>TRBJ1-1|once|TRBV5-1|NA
CASKPRLGEAFF
TGCGCCAGCAAGCCTCGGTTGGGAGAAGCTTTCTTT
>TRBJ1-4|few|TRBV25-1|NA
CASSDPTERPPGEKLFF
TGTGCCAGCAGTGACCCTACCGAGCGTCCCCCTGGTGAAAAACTGTTTTTT
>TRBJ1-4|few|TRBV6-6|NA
CASSYSRWLFF
TGTGCCAGCAGTTACTCCAGGTGGCTGTTTTTT
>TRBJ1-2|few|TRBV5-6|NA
CASSLERQGRGYTF
TGTGCCAGCAGCTTGGAGCGTCAGGGTCGTGGCTACACCTTC
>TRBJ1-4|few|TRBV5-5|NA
CASSSYLSKGMGKLFF
TGTGCCAGCAGCTCCTACCTCAGCAAGGGCATGGGAAAACTGTTTTTT
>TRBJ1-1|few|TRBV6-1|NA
CASSETAGFPEAFF
TGTGCCAGCAGTGAAACGGCAGGTTTCCCTGAAGCTTTCTTT
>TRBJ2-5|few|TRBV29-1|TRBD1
CSVELGLQGARKTQYF
TGCAGCGTTGAACTCGGATTACAGGGGGCCAGGAAGACCCAGTACTTC
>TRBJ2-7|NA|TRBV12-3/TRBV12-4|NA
CASSLTSYEQYF
TGTGCCAGCAGTTTAACCTCCTACGAGCAGTACTTC
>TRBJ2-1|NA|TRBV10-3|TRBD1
CATHRGNEQFF
TGTGCCACACACAGGGGCAATGAGCAGTTCTTC
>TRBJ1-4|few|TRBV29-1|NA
CSVEEADQQEKLFF
TGCAGCGTTGAAGAAGCGGACCAGCAGGAAAAACTGTTTTTT
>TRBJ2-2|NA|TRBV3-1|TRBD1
CASSPGTGAGELFF
TGTGCCAGCAGCCCCGGGACAGGGGCCGGGGAGCTGTTTTTT
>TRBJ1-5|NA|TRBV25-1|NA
CASSKTTPLGVYSNQPQHF
TGTGCCAGCAGTAAGACAACACCGCTTGGGGTGTATAGCAATCAGCCCCAGCATTTT